The 18 T cell receptor beta chains below come from one sample, sequenced in a study of CD8+ T cells in alopecia areata. cDNA prepared by RNA extraction and subsequent reverse transcription served as the template for sequencing. TCRdb's copy holds only in-frame clones and misses some; the assay was immunoSEQ multiplex PCR. Here the sample spans almost 250,000 clones, 67% being singletons. This specimen consisted of CD4+ T cells sorted from blood, obtained at week 0. These TCRs come from a human donor with alopecia areata.

A single count supports this clone. This chain uses TRBV29-1 with TRBJ1-4; no firm D call. Germline CDR1 reads SQVTM; CDR2 reads ANQGSEA. Trimming took 5 bases from V and 7 from J, leaving 5 bases between them. The CDR3 length is 10 residues. In DNA, the CDR3 is TGCAGCGTTCGTGTTGAAAAACTGTTTTTT. As protein: CSVRVEKLFF. The whole variable domain, filled in from reference TRBV29-1 and TRBJ1-4, reads SAVISQKPSRDICQRGTSLTIQCQVDSQVTMMFWYRQQPGQSLTLIATANQGSEATYESGFVIDKFPISRPNLTFSTLTVSNMSPEDSSIYLCSVRVEKLFFGSGTQLSVL.

This clone is a singleton in its sample. The chain carries TRBV5-1 and TRBJ1-1; D call uncertain. Germline loops: CDR1 SGHRS, CDR2 YFSETQ. Trimming pared 0 bases from V and 1 base from J, leaving 7 bases between. CDR3 size: 14 residues. The CDR3 DNA reads as TGCGCCAGCAGCTTGGGGATACAGAACACTGAAGCTTTCTTT. Its translation is CASSLGIQNTEAFF. Filled out from reference TRBV5-1 and TRBJ1-1, the complete variable domain reads KAGVTQTPRYLIKTRGQQVTLSCSPISGHRSVSWYQQTPGQGLQFLFEYFSETQRNKGNFPGRFSGRQFSNSRSEMNVSTLELGDSALYLCASSLGIQNTEAFFGQGTRLTVV.

The chain carries TRBV25-1 and TRBJ1-2, with TRBD1 as a possible D gene (5 bases). This CDR3 region has 11 residues. CDR1 is MGHDK and CDR2 is SYGVNS in the germline V gene. The CDR3 DNA is TGTGCGAATGAGGGGTGGGATGGCTACACCTTC. This codes for CANEGWDGYTF.

The chain is built from TRBV5-6 and TRBJ1-2; no definite D call. The CDR3 length is 15 residues. The germline V and J ends were trimmed by 1 base and 5 bases, with 15 bases remaining between them. Germline CDR1 reads SGHDT; CDR2 reads YYEEEE. The CDR3 here is CASSLRVTRPYGYTF. The DNA for the CDR3 is TGTGCCAGCAGCTTGAGAGTGACACGACCTTATGGCTACACCTTC.

The chain has TRBV15 and TRBJ2-5; 9 bases line up with TRBD1. Germline values: CDR1 LNHNV, CDR2 YYDKDF (reference sequence). The length of the CDR3 is 16 residues. After removal of 3 bases from V and 5 bases from J, the junction contained 10 bases not matched to a gene. CDR3 bases: TGTGCCACCAGCAGGGGGTGGGACAGGGATTTGGAGACCCAGTACTTC. Its translation: CATSRGWDRDLETQYF.

This chain connects TRBV18 to TRBJ1-5, with a tentative D call TRBD1 (6 bases). V gave up 4 bases and J gave up 2 bases, with 12 bases separating them. The CDR3 contains 15 residues. Germline assignment: CDR1 KGHSH and CDR2 LQKENI. CDR3 bases: TGTGCCAGCTCACTCAACAGGGAGGGCAATCAGCCCCAGCATTTT. It yields the protein CASSLNREGNQPQHF.

This sequence joins TRBV7-9 and TRBJ1-6; D not certain. Germline loops: CDR1 SEHNR, CDR2 FQNEAQ (reference sequence). This CDR3 contains 15 residues. V dropped 4 bases and J dropped 3 bases, with 10 bases sitting between them. CDR3 loop: CASSSSAVYNSPLHF. The CDR3, as DNA: TGTGCCAGCAGCTCATCGGCAGTCTATAATTCACCCCTCCACTTT.

This chain joins TRBV5-1 and TRBJ2-1, with TRBD2 as a possible D gene (5 bases). The CDR3 has 15 residues. V lost 7 bases and J lost 0, with 14 bases in between. In germline, CDR1 is SGHRS, CDR2 YFSETQ. CDR3 nucleotides: TGCGCCAGCTTCCCCCTAGCTGCCTCCTACAATGAGCAGTTCTTC. The encoded protein is CASFPLAASYNEQFF. The whole variable domain, remainder taken from reference TRBV5-1 and TRBJ2-1, is KAGVTQTPRYLIKTRGQQVTLSCSPISGHRSVSWYQQTPGQGLQFLFEYFSETQRNKGNFPGRFSGRQFSNSRSEMNVSTLELGDSALYLCASFPLAASYNEQFFGPGTRLTVL.

The chain carries TRBV29-1 and TRBJ1-2; 9 bases line up with TRBD1. J was trimmed by 8 bases and V by 8 bases; bases with no gene match: 12. Germline CDR1 is SQVTM and CDR2 is ANQGSEA. The CDR3 totals 13 residues. The CDR3 DNA is TGCAGCACCACCTCCGGGACAGGGTTAGGCTACACCTTC. Protein product: CSTTSGTGLGYTF. Full variable domain (outside the CDR3, taken from reference TRBV29-1 and TRBJ1-2): SAVISQKPSRDICQRGTSLTIQCQVDSQVTMMFWYRQQPGQSLTLIATANQGSEATYESGFVIDKFPISRPNLTFSTLTVSNMSPEDSSIYLCSTTSGTGLGYTFGSGTRLTVV.

This chain connects TRBV19 to TRBJ2-2, with 8 bases lining up with TRBD1. The trim removed 4 bases at V and 4 bases at J, leaving 8 bases unmatched. Germline CDR1 LNHDA, CDR2 SQIVND (reference sequence). This CDR3 region has 16 residues. The CDR3 is CASSKPQGAGTGELFF. CDR3 nucleotide sequence: TGTGCCAGTAGTAAGCCCCAGGGGGCAGGCACCGGGGAGCTGTTTTTT.

The V and J genes are TRBV30 and TRBJ1-1, with D perhaps TRBD1 (6 bases). Germline V gene data show CDR1 as GTSNPN and CDR2 as SVGIG (reference sequence). The CDR3 has 12 amino acids. The V and J ends lost 0 bases and 10 bases respectively, with 12 bases between them. In DNA, the CDR3 is TGTGCCTGGAGTGTACGGGGGCGCCGAGCTTTCTTT. It is translated as CAWSVRGRRAFF.

On this clone itself: Other DNA sequences in this sample translate to the same CDR3. The rearrangement joins TRBV30 to TRBJ2-3, with 12 bases identical to TRBD2. Germline values: CDR1 GTSNPN, CDR2 SVGIG (reference sequence). V dropped 1 base and J dropped 2; count of bases not matched to a gene: 1. CDR3 length equals 15 residues. The CDR3 DNA is TGTGCCTGGAGTGGACTAGCGGGGGACACAGATACGCAGTATTTT. It is translated as CAWSGLAGDTDTQYF.

This clone has only one observation. This chain joins TRBV15 and TRBJ1-5; no definite D call. From germline, CDR1 is LNHNV and CDR2 YYDKDF (reference sequence). The V gene lost 1 base and the J gene lost 6 bases, with 4 bases spanning the gap. The CDR3 extends over 12 amino acids. The CDR3 DNA is TGTGCCACCAGCAGAGTAGCTCAGCCCCAGCATTTT. Translated, it gives CATSRVAQPQHF.

V usage is TRBV6-5 and J usage is TRBJ1-6, with D possibly TRBD1 on 5 matching bases. CDR3 length equals 13 residues. The germline V gene encodes CDR1 MNHEY and CDR2 SVGAGI. Trimming removed 7 bases from V and 10 bases from J, with 14 bases in between. The CDR3 protein is CASTAVPGSPLHF. As DNA, the CDR3 is TGTGCCAGCACCGCCGTCCCAGGGTCACCCCTCCACTTT.

This chain links TRBV9 with TRBJ2-3, with TRBD2 matching 7 bases. The trim removed 0 bases at V and 6 bases at J, leaving 7 bases unmatched. The CDR3 consists of 15 residues. The germline gives CDR1 SGDLS, CDR2 YYNGEE. The CDR3 DNA reads as TGTGCCAGCAGCGTAGGGGGAGGGGTCCCGGATACGCAGTATTTT. As protein: CASSVGGGVPDTQYF.

This chain connects TRBV29-1 to TRBJ1-2; the D is unclear. CDR3 size: 12 residues. Trimming left V 6 bases short and J 7 bases short, with 15 bases between. Germline V gives CDR1 SQVTM, CDR2 ANQGSEA. CDR3 coding DNA: TGCAGCGTATACGAGGACGGAGGTGGCTACACCTTC. As protein: CSVYEDGGGYTF.

The chain recombines TRBV7-9 with TRBJ2-7; D gene ambiguous. Germline V gene data show CDR1 as SEHNR and CDR2 as FQNEAQ (reference sequence). V dropped 4 bases and J dropped 7 bases, with 11 bases sitting between them. The length of the CDR3 is 12 residues. The DNA of the CDR3 is TGTGCCAGCAGCTCCCGAGCTTGGGAGCAGTACTTC. Translating it yields CASSSRAWEQYF.

The gene calls are TRBV30 and TRBJ2-5; D unresolved. The end of the DNA is better explained by TRBJ2-7, so the J call may be wrong. This CDR3 contains 11 residues. Germline-derived CDR1 and CDR2 are GTSNPN and SVGIG (reference sequence). DNA of the CDR3: TGTGCCTGGAGTTATGGGTACGAGCAGTACTTC. It codes for CAWSYGYEQYF.